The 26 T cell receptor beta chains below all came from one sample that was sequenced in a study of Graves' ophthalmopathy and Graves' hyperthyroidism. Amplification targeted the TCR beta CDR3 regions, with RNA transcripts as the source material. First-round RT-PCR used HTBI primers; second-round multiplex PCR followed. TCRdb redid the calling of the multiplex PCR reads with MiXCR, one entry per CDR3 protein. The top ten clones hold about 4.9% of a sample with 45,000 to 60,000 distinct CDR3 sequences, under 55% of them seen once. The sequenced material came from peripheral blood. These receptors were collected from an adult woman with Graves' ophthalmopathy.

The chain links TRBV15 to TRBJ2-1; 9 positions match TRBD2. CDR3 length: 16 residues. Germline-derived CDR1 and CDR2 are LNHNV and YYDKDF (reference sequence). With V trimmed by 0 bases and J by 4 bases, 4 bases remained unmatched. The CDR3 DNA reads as TGTGCCACCAGCAGAGATGATAGCGGGGGATACAATGAGCAGTTCTTC. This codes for CATSRDDSGGYNEQFF.

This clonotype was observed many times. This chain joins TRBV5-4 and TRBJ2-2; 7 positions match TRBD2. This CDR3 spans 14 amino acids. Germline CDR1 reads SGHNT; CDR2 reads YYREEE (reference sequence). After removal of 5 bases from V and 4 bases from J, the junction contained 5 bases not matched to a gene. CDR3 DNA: TGTGCCAGCAGTCCCGGGACTATCACCGGGGAGCTGTTTTTT. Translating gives CASSPGTITGELFF.

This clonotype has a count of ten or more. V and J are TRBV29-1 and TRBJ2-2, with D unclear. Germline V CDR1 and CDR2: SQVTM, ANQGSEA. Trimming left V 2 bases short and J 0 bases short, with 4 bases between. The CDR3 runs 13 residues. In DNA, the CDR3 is TGCAGCGTTGAAACTGCGAACACCGGGGAGCTGTTTTTT. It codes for CSVETANTGELFF.

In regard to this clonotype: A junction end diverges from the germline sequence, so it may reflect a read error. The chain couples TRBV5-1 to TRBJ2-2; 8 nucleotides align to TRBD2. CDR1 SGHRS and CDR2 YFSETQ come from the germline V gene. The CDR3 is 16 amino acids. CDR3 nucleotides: TGTGCCAGCAGCTTGGCGCTAGCGGGGAACACCGGGGAGCTGTTTTTT. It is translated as CASSLALAGNTGELFF.

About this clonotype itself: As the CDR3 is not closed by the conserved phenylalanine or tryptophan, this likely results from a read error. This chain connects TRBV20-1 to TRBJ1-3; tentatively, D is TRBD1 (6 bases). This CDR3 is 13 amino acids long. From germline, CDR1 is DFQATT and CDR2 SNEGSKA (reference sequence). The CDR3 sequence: CNALQGIGSTIYS. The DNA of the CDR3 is TGCAATGCTTTACAGGGCATTGGAAGCACCATATATTCT.

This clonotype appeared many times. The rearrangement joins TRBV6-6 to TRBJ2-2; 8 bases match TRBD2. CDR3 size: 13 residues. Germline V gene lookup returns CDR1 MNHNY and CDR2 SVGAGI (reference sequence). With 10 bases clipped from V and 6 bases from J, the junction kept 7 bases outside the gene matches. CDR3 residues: CATREGFPGELFF. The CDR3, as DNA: TGTGCCACCCGGGAGGGCTTCCCCGGGGAGCTGTTTTTT.

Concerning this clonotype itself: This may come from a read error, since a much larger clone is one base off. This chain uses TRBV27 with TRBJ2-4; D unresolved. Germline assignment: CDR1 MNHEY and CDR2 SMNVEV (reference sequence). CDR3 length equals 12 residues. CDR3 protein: CAGSLSGRIQYF. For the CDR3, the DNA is TGTGCCGGCAGTTTATCTGGACGCATTCAGTACTTC.

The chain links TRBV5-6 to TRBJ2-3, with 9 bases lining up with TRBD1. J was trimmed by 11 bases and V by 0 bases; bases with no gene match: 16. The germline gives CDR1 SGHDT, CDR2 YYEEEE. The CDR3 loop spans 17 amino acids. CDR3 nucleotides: TGTGCCAGCAGCTTGGCTGGGCTAGGACAGGGGAACAATGAGCAGTATTTT. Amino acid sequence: CASSLAGLGQGNNEQYF.

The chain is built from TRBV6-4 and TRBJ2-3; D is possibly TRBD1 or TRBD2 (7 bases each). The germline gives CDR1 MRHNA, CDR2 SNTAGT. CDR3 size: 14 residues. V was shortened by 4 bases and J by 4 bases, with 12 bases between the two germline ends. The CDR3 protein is CASSGQGGADTQYF. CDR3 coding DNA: TGTGCCAGCAGTGGACAGGGAGGGGCAGATACGCAGTATTTT.

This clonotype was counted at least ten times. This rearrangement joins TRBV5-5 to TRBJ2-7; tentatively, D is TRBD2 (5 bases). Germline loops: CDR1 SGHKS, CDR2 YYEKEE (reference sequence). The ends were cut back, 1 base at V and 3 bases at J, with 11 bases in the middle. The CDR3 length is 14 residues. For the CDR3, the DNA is TGTGCCAGCAGCTTGTTGGAGGTTTTCTACGAGCAGTACTTC. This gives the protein CASSLLEVFYEQYF.

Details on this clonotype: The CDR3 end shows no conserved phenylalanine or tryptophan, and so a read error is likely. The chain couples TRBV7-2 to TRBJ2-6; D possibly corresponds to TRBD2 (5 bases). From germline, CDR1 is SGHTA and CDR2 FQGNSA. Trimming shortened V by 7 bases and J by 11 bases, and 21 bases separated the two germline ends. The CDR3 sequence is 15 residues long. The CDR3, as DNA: TGTGCCAGCACCATAGGGAGCGATGGTGCCGACGTCCTGACTTGC. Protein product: CASTIGSDGADVLTC.

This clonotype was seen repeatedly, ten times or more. CDR3 sequence reads: CASMASVHTADTQYF. The DNA of the CDR3 is TGTGCCAGCATGGCTAGCGTACACACAGCAGATACGCAGTATTTT. This chain links TRBV2 with TRBJ2-3; tentatively, D is TRBD2 (6 bases). Germline values: CDR1 SNHLY, CDR2 FYNNEI. This CDR3 spans 15 amino acids. Trimming stripped 7 bases from V and 4 bases from J, with 18 bases between.

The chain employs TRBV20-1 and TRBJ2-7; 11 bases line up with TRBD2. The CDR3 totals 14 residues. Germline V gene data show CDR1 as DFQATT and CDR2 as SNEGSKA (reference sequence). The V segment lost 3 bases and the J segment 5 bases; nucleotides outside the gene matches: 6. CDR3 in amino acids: CSARQLAGEDEQYF. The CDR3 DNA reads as TGCAGTGCTAGGCAACTAGCGGGGGAGGACGAGCAGTACTTC.

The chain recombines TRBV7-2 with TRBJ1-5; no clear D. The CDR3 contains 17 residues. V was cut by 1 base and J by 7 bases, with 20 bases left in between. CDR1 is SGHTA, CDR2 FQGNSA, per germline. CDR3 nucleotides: TGTGCCAGCAGCTTAGAAACTAGCGGGAGCTACGAGCAGCCCCAGCATTTT. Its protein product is CASSLETSGSYEQPQHF.

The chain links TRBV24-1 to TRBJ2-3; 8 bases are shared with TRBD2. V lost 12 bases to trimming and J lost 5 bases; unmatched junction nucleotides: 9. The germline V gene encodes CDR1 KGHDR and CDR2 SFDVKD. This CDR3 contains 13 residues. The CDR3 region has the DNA TGTGCCCTCGGGGCGGGAGGAGGAGATACGCAGTATTTT. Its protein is CALGAGGGDTQYF.

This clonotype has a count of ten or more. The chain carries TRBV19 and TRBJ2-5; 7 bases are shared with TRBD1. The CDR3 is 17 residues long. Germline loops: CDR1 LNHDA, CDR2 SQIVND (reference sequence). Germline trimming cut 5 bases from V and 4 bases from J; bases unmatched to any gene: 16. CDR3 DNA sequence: TGTGCCAGTAGTGGCGGTGAGACAGGGACACGTCGAGAGACCCAGTACTTC. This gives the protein CASSGGETGTRRETQYF.

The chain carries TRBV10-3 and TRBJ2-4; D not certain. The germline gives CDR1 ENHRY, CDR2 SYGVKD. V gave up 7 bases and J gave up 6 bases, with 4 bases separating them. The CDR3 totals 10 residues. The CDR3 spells CAINLNIQYF. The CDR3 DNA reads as TGTGCCATCAATTTAAACATTCAGTACTTC.

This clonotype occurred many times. This chain's CDR3 is CSALPDTQYF. The CDR3 DNA reads TGCAGTGCCCTGCCAGATACGCAGTATTTT. The J gene is TRBJ2-3, the V gene TRBV20-1; D is unresolved. V was cut by 6 bases and J by 4 bases, with 5 bases left in between. Germline CDR1 reads DFQATT; CDR2 reads SNEGSKA (reference sequence). The CDR3 runs to 10 residues.

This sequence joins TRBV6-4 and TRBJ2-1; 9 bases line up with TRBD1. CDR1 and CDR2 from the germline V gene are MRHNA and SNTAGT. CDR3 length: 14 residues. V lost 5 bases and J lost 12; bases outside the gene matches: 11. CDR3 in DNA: TGTGCCAGCAGTACAGGGGGCGGCACAGATACGCAGTTCTTC. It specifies CASSTGGGTDTQFF.

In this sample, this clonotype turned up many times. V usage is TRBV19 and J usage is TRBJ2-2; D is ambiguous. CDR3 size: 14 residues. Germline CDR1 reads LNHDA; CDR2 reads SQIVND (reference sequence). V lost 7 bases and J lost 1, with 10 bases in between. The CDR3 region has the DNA TGTGCCAGTACCCTCTGGGAGAACACCGGGGAGCTGTTTTTT. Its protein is CASTLWENTGELFF.

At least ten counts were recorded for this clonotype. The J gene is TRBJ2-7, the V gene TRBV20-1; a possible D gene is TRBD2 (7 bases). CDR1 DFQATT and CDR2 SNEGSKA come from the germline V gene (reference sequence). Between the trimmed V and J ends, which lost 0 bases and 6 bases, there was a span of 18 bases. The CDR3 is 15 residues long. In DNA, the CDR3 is TGCAGTGCTAGAGATCTATACAGGGCGGGGGCCGAGCAGTACTTC. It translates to CSARDLYRAGAEQYF.

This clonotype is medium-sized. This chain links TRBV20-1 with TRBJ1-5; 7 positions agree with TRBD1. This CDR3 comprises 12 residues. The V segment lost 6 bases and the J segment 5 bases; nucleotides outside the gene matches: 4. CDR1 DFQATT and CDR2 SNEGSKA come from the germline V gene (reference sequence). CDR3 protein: CSARTGHQPQHF. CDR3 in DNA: TGCAGTGCGAGGACAGGACATCAGCCCCAGCATTTT.

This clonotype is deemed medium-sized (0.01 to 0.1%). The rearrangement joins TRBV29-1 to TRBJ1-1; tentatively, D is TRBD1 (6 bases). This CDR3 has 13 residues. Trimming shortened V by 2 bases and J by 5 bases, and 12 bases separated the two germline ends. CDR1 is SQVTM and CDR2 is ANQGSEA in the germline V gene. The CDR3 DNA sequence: TGCAGCGTTGAAAGGACAGTAGGGACTGAAGCTTTCTTT. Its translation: CSVERTVGTEAFF.

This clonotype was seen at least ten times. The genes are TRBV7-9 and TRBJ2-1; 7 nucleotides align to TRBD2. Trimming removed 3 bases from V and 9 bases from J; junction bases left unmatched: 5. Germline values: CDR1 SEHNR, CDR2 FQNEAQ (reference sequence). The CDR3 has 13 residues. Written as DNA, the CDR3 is TGTGCCAGCAGCTTCGAGGGAGGGACTGAGCAGTTCTTC. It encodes CASSFEGGTEQFF.

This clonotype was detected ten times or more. CDR3 protein: CASSLTGGEKLFF. The CDR3 DNA sequence: TGTGCCAGCAGCTTAACAGGGGGGGAAAAACTGTTTTTT. This rearrangement joins TRBV7-9 to TRBJ1-4; 8 positions match TRBD1. V shed 2 bases and J 8 bases; nucleotides not matched to a gene: 1. Germline CDR1 SEHNR, CDR2 FQNEAQ (reference sequence). The CDR3 contains 13 residues.

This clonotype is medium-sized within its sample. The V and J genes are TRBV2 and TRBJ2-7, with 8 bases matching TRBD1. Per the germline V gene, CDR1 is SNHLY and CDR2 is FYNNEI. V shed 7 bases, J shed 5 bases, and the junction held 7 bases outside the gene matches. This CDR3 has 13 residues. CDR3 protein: CASTGQGDHEQYF. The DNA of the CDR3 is TGTGCCAGCACAGGACAGGGCGACCACGAGCAGTACTTC.